A selection of T cell receptor beta chains follows, all from one sample in a study of T cell responses to AZD1222 COVID-19 vaccine. The protocol was immunoSEQ multiplex PCR, while the TCRdb copy is restricted to in-frame clones and leaves out a portion. There are 130,000 to 150,000 clones in the sample; 75% to 90% occur only once, and roughly 1.7% lies in the top ten. The material was peripheral blood, obtained on day 0 of AZD1222 vaccination. Receptor source: an adult in good health. Each CDR3 is given with its conserved first and last residue. Fields, in order: D gene, V gene, clone size, J gene, CDR3 protein, CDR3 DNA. D genes are given only for firm matches. Size is stated for part of the rows, as once, few or many counts, or as a class when the clone is expanded.

d_gene: -; v_gene: TRBV21-1; abundance: -; j_gene: TRBJ2-2; CDR3aa: CASSKGGQRVTGELFF; CDR3nt: TGTGCCAGCAGCAAAGGAGGGCAGCGGGTAACCGGGGAGCTGTTTTTT
d_gene: -; v_gene: TRBV24-1; abundance: -; j_gene: TRBJ1-3; CDR3aa: CATSDLTTPGGNTIYF; CDR3nt: TGTGCCACCAGTGATTTAACCACGCCCGGTGGAAACACCATATATTTT
d_gene: -; v_gene: TRBV7-8; abundance: -; j_gene: TRBJ1-2; CDR3aa: CASSLVPERLPNYGYTF; CDR3nt: TGTGCCAGCAGCTTAGTACCGGAACGCTTACCAAACTATGGCTACACCTTC
d_gene: -; v_gene: TRBV6-5; abundance: -; j_gene: TRBJ1-6; CDR3aa: CASRTGFSYNSPLHF; CDR3nt: TGTGCCAGCAGAACCGGCTTCTCGTATAATTCACCCCTCCACTTT
d_gene: -; v_gene: TRBV9; abundance: -; j_gene: TRBJ2-5; CDR3aa: CASSVGTGHQETQYF; CDR3nt: TGTGCCAGCAGCGTAGGCACAGGCCACCAAGAGACCCAGTACTTC
d_gene: TRBD1; v_gene: TRBV19; abundance: -; j_gene: TRBJ2-7; CDR3aa: CASSFRGQYEQYF; CDR3nt: TGTGCCAGTAGCTTCAGGGGGCAATACGAGCAGTACTTC
d_gene: -; v_gene: TRBV5-1; abundance: -; j_gene: TRBJ2-6; CDR3aa: CASSLEGSGANVLTF; CDR3nt: TGCGCCAGCAGCTTGGAAGGCTCTGGGGCCAACGTCCTGACTTTC
d_gene: -; v_gene: TRBV30; abundance: -; j_gene: TRBJ1-2; CDR3aa: CAWSVKGEYGYTF; CDR3nt: TGTGCCTGGAGTGTAAAGGGCGAGTATGGCTACACCTTC
d_gene: -; v_gene: TRBV5-6; abundance: -; j_gene: TRBJ2-1; CDR3aa: CASSLLTLSYNEQFF; CDR3nt: TGTGCCAGCAGCCTACTAACCTTATCCTACAATGAGCAGTTCTTC
d_gene: -; v_gene: TRBV7-2; abundance: few; j_gene: TRBJ1-1; CDR3aa: CASSQRGKMNTEAFF; CDR3nt: TGTGCCAGCAGCCAAAGGGGGAAGATGAACACTGAAGCTTTCTTT
d_gene: -; v_gene: TRBV7-9; abundance: -; j_gene: TRBJ2-1; CDR3aa: CASSLEYSYNEQFF; CDR3nt: TGTGCCAGCAGCTTAGAGTACTCCTACAATGAGCAGTTCTTC
d_gene: -; v_gene: TRBV6-1; abundance: -; j_gene: TRBJ1-6; CDR3aa: CASSELVERGSPLHF; CDR3nt: TGTGCCAGCAGTGAATTAGTCGAGCGGGGTTCACCCCTCCACTTT
d_gene: -; v_gene: TRBV5-1; abundance: -; j_gene: TRBJ1-5; CDR3aa: CASPYQPQHF; CDR3nt: TGCGCCAGCCCTTATCAGCCCCAGCATTTT
d_gene: TRBD1; v_gene: TRBV7-3; abundance: -; j_gene: TRBJ1-2; CDR3aa: CASSRTGEGGYTF; CDR3nt: TGTGCCAGCAGCCGAACAGGGGAGGGAGGCTACACCTTC
d_gene: -; v_gene: TRBV20-1; abundance: -; j_gene: TRBJ1-1; CDR3aa: CSASFGSGRGTEAFF; CDR3nt: TGCAGTGCTAGTTTCGGTTCGGGTAGGGGCACTGAAGCTTTCTTT
d_gene: -; v_gene: TRBV11-2; abundance: -; j_gene: TRBJ2-1; CDR3aa: CASSSIQFGEQFF; CDR3nt: TGTGCCAGCAGCTCGATACAGTTTGGTGAGCAGTTCTTC
d_gene: TRBD1; v_gene: TRBV7-9; abundance: -; j_gene: TRBJ2-1; CDR3aa: CASSLGTGGNEQFF; CDR3nt: TGTGCCAGCAGCTTGGGGACAGGGGGTAATGAGCAGTTCTTC
d_gene: -; v_gene: TRBV5-1; abundance: few; j_gene: TRBJ1-5; CDR3aa: CASSLEGLRGDQPQHF; CDR3nt: TGCGCCAGCAGCTTGGAGGGCCTTCGAGGTGATCAGCCCCAGCATTTT
d_gene: -; v_gene: TRBV6-5; abundance: once; j_gene: TRBJ1-6; CDR3aa: CASKALTLHF; CDR3nt: TGTGCCAGCAAGGCCCTCACCCTCCACTTT
d_gene: -; v_gene: TRBV5-5; abundance: -; j_gene: TRBJ1-4; CDR3aa: CASSLLAGEKLFF; CDR3nt: TGTGCCAGCAGCTTGTTAGCGGGTGAAAAACTGTTTTTT
d_gene: -; v_gene: TRBV19; abundance: -; j_gene: TRBJ1-4; CDR3aa: CASSSTGTSYNEKLFF; CDR3nt: TGTGCCAGTAGTAGCACCGGGACATCCTATAATGAAAAACTGTTTTTT
d_gene: -; v_gene: TRBV28; abundance: -; j_gene: TRBJ2-1; CDR3aa: CASRESTGLWNEQFF; CDR3nt: TGTGCCAGCAGGGAATCGACAGGTCTGTGGAATGAGCAGTTCTTC
d_gene: -; v_gene: TRBV21-1; abundance: -; j_gene: TRBJ1-1; CDR3aa: CASRLYSNTEAFF; CDR3nt: TGTGCCAGCCGCTTGTACAGCAACACTGAAGCTTTCTTT
d_gene: -; v_gene: TRBV6-1; abundance: -; j_gene: TRBJ2-6; CDR3aa: CASSEEGSYSGANVLTF; CDR3nt: TGTGCCAGCAGTGAAGAGGGCAGCTACTCTGGGGCCAACGTCCTGACTTTC
d_gene: -; v_gene: TRBV7-6; abundance: -; j_gene: TRBJ2-2; CDR3aa: CASSRRNPGELFF; CDR3nt: TGTGCCAGCAGCCGCCGGAACCCTGGGGAGCTGTTTTTT
d_gene: TRBD1; v_gene: TRBV28; abundance: -; j_gene: TRBJ1-1; CDR3aa: CASSRTGGLTEAFF; CDR3nt: TGTGCCAGCAGTCGGACAGGGGGCCTGACTGAAGCTTTCTTT
d_gene: TRBD1; v_gene: TRBV9; abundance: once; j_gene: TRBJ1-2; CDR3aa: CASSAQGAAYGYTF; CDR3nt: TGTGCCAGCAGCGCCCAGGGGGCGGCCTATGGCTACACCTTC
d_gene: TRBD1; v_gene: TRBV30; abundance: -; j_gene: TRBJ1-2; CDR3aa: CAWTLGQAPFYGYTF; CDR3nt: TGTGCCTGGACCCTTGGACAGGCGCCTTTCTATGGCTACACCTTC
d_gene: TRBD2; v_gene: TRBV11-3; abundance: -; j_gene: TRBJ2-1; CDR3aa: CASSLDSTSGAEQFF; CDR3nt: TGTGCCAGCAGCTTAGATTCGACTAGCGGGGCTGAGCAGTTCTTC
d_gene: -; v_gene: TRBV7-6; abundance: -; j_gene: TRBJ1-4; CDR3aa: CASSPPGVLGGPNEKLFF; CDR3nt: TGTGCCAGCAGCCCCCCCGGTGTCCTCGGGGGGCCTAATGAAAAACTGTTTTTT
d_gene: -; v_gene: TRBV3-1/TRBV3-2; abundance: -; j_gene: TRBJ1-4; CDR3aa: CASSPRITNEKLFF; CDR3nt: TGTGCCAGCAGCCCCAGAATAACTAATGAAAAACTGTTTTTT
d_gene: TRBD2; v_gene: TRBV25-1; abundance: -; j_gene: TRBJ2-1; CDR3aa: CASRLAGVSTEQFF; CDR3nt: TGTGCCAGCAGATTAGCGGGAGTGAGCACTGAGCAGTTCTTC
d_gene: TRBD2; v_gene: TRBV5-1; abundance: -; j_gene: TRBJ2-5; CDR3aa: CASSLGLAETQYF; CDR3nt: TGCGCCAGCAGCTTGGGACTAGCTGAGACCCAGTACTTC
d_gene: -; v_gene: TRBV6-6; abundance: -; j_gene: TRBJ2-7; CDR3aa: CASSPGGLSSYEQYF; CDR3nt: TGTGCCAGCTCCCCCGGGGGACTGTCCTCCTACGAGCAGTACTTC
d_gene: -; v_gene: TRBV2; abundance: -; j_gene: TRBJ1-2; CDR3aa: CASSDAPDPYGYTF; CDR3nt: TGTGCCAGCAGTGACGCCCCCGACCCCTATGGCTACACCTTC
d_gene: -; v_gene: TRBV27; abundance: -; j_gene: TRBJ1-1; CDR3aa: CASSWSSLNTEAFF; CDR3nt: TGTGCCAGCAGTTGGTCCAGTCTGAACACTGAAGCTTTCTTT
d_gene: -; v_gene: TRBV6-1; abundance: -; j_gene: TRBJ1-2; CDR3aa: CASSEANYGYTF; CDR3nt: TGTGCCAGCAGTGAAGCGAACTATGGCTACACCTTC
d_gene: TRBD2; v_gene: TRBV4-2; abundance: -; j_gene: TRBJ2-7; CDR3aa: CASSQALAGNYEQYF; CDR3nt: TGTGCCAGCAGCCAAGCACTAGCGGGGAACTACGAGCAGTACTTC
d_gene: -; v_gene: TRBV7-3; abundance: -; j_gene: TRBJ2-3; CDR3aa: CASSLTSGGGSDTQYF; CDR3nt: TGTGCCAGCAGCTTAACCTCCGGCGGGGGCTCAGATACGCAGTATTTT
d_gene: -; v_gene: TRBV14; abundance: -; j_gene: TRBJ2-2; CDR3aa: CASSHRGPGELFF; CDR3nt: TGTGCCAGCAGCCATCGGGGACCCGGGGAGCTGTTTTTT
d_gene: -; v_gene: TRBV10-2; abundance: once; j_gene: TRBJ1-1; CDR3aa: CASSGWGTEAFF; CDR3nt: TGCGCCAGCAGTGGGTGGGGCACTGAAGCTTTCTTT
d_gene: -; v_gene: TRBV9; abundance: -; j_gene: TRBJ1-3; CDR3aa: CASSVEGNGNTIYF; CDR3nt: TGTGCCAGCAGCGTCGAAGGGAATGGAAACACCATATATTTT